This is a list of T cell receptor beta chains from one sample in a study of metastatic and nonmetastatic thyroid tumors. TCRdb re-analyzed the PCR reads using MiXCR. The sample comprises roughly 22,000 clones, 13% of which are singletons, and roughly an eighth rests with the top ten. What was sequenced was blood. All receptors derive from a female donor with papillary thyroid cancer or a benign thyroid nodule (not recorded which). Some clones in this sample may be carry-over from other donors' samples. Each CDR3 is given with its conserved first and last residue. The D gene is left open where the match is weak. Only part of the rows carry a size: once, few, many, or a class if the clone is expanded.

V: TRBV20-1; D: TRBD1; J: TRBJ1-2; size: .; DNA: TGCAGTGCTAGAGTCCAGGACAGGACGAACTATGGCTACACCTTC; CDR3: CSARVQDRTNYGYTF
V: TRBV6-1; D: .; J: TRBJ1-2; size: few; DNA: TGTGCCAGCAGTGAACGGAAAAACTATGGCTACACCTTC; CDR3: CASSERKNYGYTF
V: TRBV20-1; D: .; J: TRBJ1-5; size: many; DNA: TGCAGTGGGGGAGGGAGCCTCAATCAGCCCCAGCATTTT; CDR3: CSGGGSLNQPQHF
V: TRBV6-1; D: .; J: TRBJ1-5; size: many; DNA: TGTGCCAGCAGCAAAGGGGGTAATCAGCCCCAGCATTTT; CDR3: CASSKGGNQPQHF
V: TRBV24-1; D: .; J: TRBJ2-1; size: .; DNA: TGTGCCACCTCACTAGGATCGGGGGAGCAGTTCTTC; CDR3: CATSLGSGEQFF
V: TRBV13; D: .; J: TRBJ2-3; size: many; DNA: TGTGCCAGCAGAAGAGAGTGGGACTCTTCGGATACGCAGTATTTT; CDR3: CASRREWDSSDTQYF
V: TRBV5-1; D: .; J: TRBJ1-3; size: .; DNA: TGCGCCAGCAGCTTGGGCCCAGGCAACACCATATATTTT; CDR3: CASSLGPGNTIYF
V: TRBV12-3/TRBV12-4; D: TRBD1; J: TRBJ2-7; size: .; DNA: TGTGCCAGCAGAGGACCCGGGACAGGCACCGAGCAGTACTTC; CDR3: CASRGPGTGTEQYF
V: TRBV27; D: .; J: TRBJ2-7; size: many; DNA: TGTGCCAGCAGTACTTCTGGGTTGATGCAGTACTTC; CDR3: CASSTSGLMQYF
V: TRBV19; D: TRBD1; J: TRBJ1-2; size: few; DNA: TGTGCCAGTAGTATTCTCTCAGGGGGCTATGGCTACACCTTC; CDR3: CASSILSGGYGYTF
V: TRBV11-2; D: TRBD1; J: TRBJ1-1; size: many; DNA: TGTGCCAGCAGCTTAAGTACAGGGGGCACTGAAGCTTTCTTT; CDR3: CASSLSTGGTEAFF
V: TRBV6-1; D: TRBD1; J: TRBJ2-3; size: .; DNA: TGTGCCAGCAGTGAAGGGACAGGGGTCGCAGATACGCAGTATTTT; CDR3: CASSEGTGVADTQYF
V: TRBV7-9; D: .; J: TRBJ1-5; size: many; DNA: TGTGCCAGCAGCTTGTCCAGGTCGGGTTCGGGCAATCAGCCCCAGCATTTT; CDR3: CASSLSRSGSGNQPQHF
V: TRBV20-1; D: .; J: TRBJ2-5; size: many; DNA: TGCAGTGCTGCCGTCGAAGGGGGGGACGACAGGGCCGAGACCCAGTACTTC; CDR3: CSAAVEGGDDRAETQYF
V: TRBV5-4; D: TRBD2; J: TRBJ2-5; size: many; DNA: TGTGCCAGCAGCGGCATTAGCGGGGGGGCCCAGTACTTC; CDR3: CASSGISGGAQYF